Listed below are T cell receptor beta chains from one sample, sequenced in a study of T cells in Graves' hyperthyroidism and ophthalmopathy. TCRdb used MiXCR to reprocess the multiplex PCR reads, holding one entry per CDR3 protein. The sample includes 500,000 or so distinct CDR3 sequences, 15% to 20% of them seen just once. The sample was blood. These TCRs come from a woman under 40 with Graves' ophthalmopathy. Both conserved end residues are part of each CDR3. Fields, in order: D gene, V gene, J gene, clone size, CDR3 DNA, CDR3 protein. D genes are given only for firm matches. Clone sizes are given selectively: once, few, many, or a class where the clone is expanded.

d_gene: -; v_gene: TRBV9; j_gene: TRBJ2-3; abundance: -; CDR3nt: TGTGCCAGCAGCGACGGGGACCGGGAAGATACGCAGTATTTT; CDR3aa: CASSDGDREDTQYF
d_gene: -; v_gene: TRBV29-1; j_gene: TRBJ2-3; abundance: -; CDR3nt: TGCAGCGTTGCACCCACGACAGCTTCTAGCACAGATACGCAGTATTTT; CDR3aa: CSVAPTTASSTDTQYF
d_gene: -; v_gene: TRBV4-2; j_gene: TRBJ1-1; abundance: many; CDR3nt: TGTGCCAGCAGCACCCGGGATACTCAGAGCACTGAAGCTTTCTTT; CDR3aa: CASSTRDTQSTEAFF
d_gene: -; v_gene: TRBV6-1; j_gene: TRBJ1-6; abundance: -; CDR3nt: TGTGCCAGCAGTTCTGGCGGCCGGAGCTCCTATAATTCACCCCTCCACTTT; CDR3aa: CASSSGGRSSYNSPLHF
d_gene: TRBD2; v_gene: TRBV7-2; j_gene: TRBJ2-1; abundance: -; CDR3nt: TGTGCCAGCAGCTTAGGTACGGGAGGAATGAGTGAGCAGCTCTTC; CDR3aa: CASSLGTGGMSEQLF
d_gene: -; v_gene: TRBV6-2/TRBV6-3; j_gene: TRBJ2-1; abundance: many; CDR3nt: TGTGCCAGCACCCTTATCGAGCCTTCCAGTGAGCAGTTCTTC; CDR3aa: CASTLIEPSSEQFF
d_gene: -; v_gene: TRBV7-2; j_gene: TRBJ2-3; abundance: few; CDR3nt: TGTGCCAGCAGCTTAGACAGTTCGGGACTTAGCACAGATACGCAGTATTTT; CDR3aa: CASSLDSSGLSTDTQYF
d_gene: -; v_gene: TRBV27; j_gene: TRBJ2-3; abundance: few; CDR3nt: TGTGCCAGCAGTCCCCTAGGGGGAAAGGGAAATACGCAGTATTTT; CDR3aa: CASSPLGGKGNTQYF
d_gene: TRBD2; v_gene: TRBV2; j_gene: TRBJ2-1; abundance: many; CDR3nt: TGTGCCAGCAGTGATGAGGGACTAGCGGGATGGAATGAGCAGTTCTTC; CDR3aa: CASSDEGLAGWNEQFF
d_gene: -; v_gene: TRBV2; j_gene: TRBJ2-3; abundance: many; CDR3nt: TGTGCCAGCAGTGAGGACAGCCAACGATCAGATACGCAGTATTTT; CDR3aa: CASSEDSQRSDTQYF
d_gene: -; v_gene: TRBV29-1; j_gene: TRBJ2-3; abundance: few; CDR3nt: TGCAGCGTTGGACCAGGGTCAGATACGCAGTATTTT; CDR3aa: CSVGPGSDTQYF
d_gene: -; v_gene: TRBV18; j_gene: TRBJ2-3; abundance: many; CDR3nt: TGTGCCAGCTCACCACCAGAGAACACAGATACGCAGTATTTT; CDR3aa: CASSPPENTDTQYF
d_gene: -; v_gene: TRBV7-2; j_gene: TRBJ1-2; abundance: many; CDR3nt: TGTGCCAGCAGCTTCCCAACCCTCTATGGCTACACCTTC; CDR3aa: CASSFPTLYGYTF
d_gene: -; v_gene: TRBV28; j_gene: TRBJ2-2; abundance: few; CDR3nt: TGTGCCAGCAGTTCAGTACCGGGACCCCTTACCGGGGAGCTGTTTTTT; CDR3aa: CASSSVPGPLTGELFF
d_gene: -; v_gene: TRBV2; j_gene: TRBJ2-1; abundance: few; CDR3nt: TGTGCCAGCAGGGGAACCGGGACTCATTACAATGAGCAGTTCTTC; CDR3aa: CASRGTGTHYNEQFF
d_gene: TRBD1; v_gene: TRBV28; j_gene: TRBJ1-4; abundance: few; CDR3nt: TGTGCCAGCAGTTTGAGACAGGGGAATGAAAAACTGTTTTTT; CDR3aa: CASSLRQGNEKLFF
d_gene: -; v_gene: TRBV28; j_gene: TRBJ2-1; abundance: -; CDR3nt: TGTGCCAGCAGCTCCCCCCTCCTCGCGGAGGGGAGCTCCTACAATGAGCAGTTCTTC; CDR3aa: CASSSPLLAEGSSYNEQFF
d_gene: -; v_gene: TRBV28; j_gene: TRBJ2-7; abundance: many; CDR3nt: TGTGCCAGCAGTTTATATTTGGGACACTCCTACGAGCAGTACTTC; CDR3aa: CASSLYLGHSYEQYF
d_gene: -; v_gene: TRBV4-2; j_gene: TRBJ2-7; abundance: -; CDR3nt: TGTGCCAGCAGCAGGGAACAGTTTGCTGACGAGCAGTACTTC; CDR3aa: CASSREQFADEQYF
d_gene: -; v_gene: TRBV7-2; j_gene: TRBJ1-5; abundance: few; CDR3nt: TGTGCCAGCAGCCGAGCTTTGGGCAATCAGCCCCAGCATTTT; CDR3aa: CASSRALGNQPQHF
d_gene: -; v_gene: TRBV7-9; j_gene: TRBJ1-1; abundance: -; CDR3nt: TGTGCCAGCAGCTTGACAGGTTTGTACAACACTGAAGCTTTCTTT; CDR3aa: CASSLTGLYNTEAFF
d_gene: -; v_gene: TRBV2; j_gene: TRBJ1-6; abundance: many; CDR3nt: TGTGCCAGCAGTGAAACGGAGGGGGTTGATTCACCCCTCCACTTT; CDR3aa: CASSETEGVDSPLHF
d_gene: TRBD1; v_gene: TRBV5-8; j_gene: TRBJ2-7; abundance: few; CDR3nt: TGTGCCAGCAGCTTGGTCGGGACAGGCCCCTACGAGCAGTACTTC; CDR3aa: CASSLVGTGPYEQYF
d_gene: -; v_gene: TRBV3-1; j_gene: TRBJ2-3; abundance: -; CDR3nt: TGTGCCAGCAGGGGGCGGAGCACAGATACGCAGTATTTT; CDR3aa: CASRGRSTDTQYF
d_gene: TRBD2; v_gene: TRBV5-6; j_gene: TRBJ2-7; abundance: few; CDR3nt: TGTGCCAGCGGAAGAAACCCACTAGCGGGAGCCGAGCAGTACTTC; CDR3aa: CASGRNPLAGAEQYF
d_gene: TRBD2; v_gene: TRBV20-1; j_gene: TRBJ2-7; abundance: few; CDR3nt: TGCAGTGCTAGAGATGGATCGGGACTAGCGGCCAAGGGGTACGAGCAGTACTTC; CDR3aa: CSARDGSGLAAKGYEQYF
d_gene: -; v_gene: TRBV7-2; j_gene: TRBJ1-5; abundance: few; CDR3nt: TGTGCCAGCAGCTTAGTTGCAGGGCAGAGAGATCAGCCCCAGCATTTT; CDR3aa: CASSLVAGQRDQPQHF
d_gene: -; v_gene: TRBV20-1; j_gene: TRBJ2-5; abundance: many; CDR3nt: TGCAGTGCTATATTCCCGCTCGCGGAGACCCAGTACTTC; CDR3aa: CSAIFPLAETQYF
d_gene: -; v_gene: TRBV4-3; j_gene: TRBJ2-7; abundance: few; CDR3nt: TGCGCCAGCAGTAAAGGTGGGAGTTCGCAGTACGAGCAGTACTTC; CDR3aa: CASSKGGSSQYEQYF
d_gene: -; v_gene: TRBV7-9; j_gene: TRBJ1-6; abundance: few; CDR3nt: TGTGCCAGCAGCTCAACAGGGCTGGGATCACCCCTCCACTTT; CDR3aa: CASSSTGLGSPLHF
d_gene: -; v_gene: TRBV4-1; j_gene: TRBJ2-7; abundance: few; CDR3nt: TGCGCCAGCAGCCGCACCCAGGTTGAGGACGAGCAGTACTTC; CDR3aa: CASSRTQVEDEQYF